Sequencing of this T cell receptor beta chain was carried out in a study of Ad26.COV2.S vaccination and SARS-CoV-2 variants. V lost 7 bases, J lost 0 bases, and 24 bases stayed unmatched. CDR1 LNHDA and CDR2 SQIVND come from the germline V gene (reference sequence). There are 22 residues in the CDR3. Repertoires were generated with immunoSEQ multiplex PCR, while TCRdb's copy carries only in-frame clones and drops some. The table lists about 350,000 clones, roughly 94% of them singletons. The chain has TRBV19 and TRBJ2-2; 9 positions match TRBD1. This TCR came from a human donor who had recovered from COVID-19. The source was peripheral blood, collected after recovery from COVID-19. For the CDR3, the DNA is TGTGCCAGTAAAGGAAGTGTTAGGGACAGGGACGTGAGAGACGCGAACACCGGGGAGCTGTTTTTT. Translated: CASKGSVRDRDVRDANTGELFF.